This T cell receptor beta chain was retrieved from a study of blood T cell repertoires in COVID-19. The CDR3 spans 17 residues. V trimming: 6 bases; J trimming: 0 bases; junction bases outside the gene matches: 11. Germline CDR1 is SGHRS and CDR2 is YFSETQ. Assay: immunoSEQ multiplex PCR; the TCRdb copy retains only in-frame clones and omits some. The data contain under 300,000 clones, about 85% of them singletons. This clone was detected a few times. The clonotype comes from a human donor in a cohort sampled during active COVID-19. The sequenced sample consisted of peripheral blood. The chain uses TRBV5-1 and TRBJ2-2, with TRBD1 matching 7 bases. The CDR3 DNA reads TGCGCCAGCAATCTCCGGACAGGAGCTACGAACACCGGGGAGCTGTTTTTT. Residues: CASNLRTGATNTGELFF.